One TCR beta chain is described in this entry. Antigen unknown. Method: immunoSEQ multiplex PCR; TCRdb's copy keeps in-frame clones and lacks some. The table shows about 4,400 clones, with 15% to 20% occurring only once. The data were taken from a study of T cell clonotyping in hematopoietic cell transplantation. Notes on the study in general: Graft donor and pretransplant recipient Inverse Simpson Index values predicted broader posttransplant TCR diversity. Pathologically expanded recipient clonotypes increased progressively from day 30 to day 180 as diversity fell. At the given depth, recipient repertoires were over 95% de novo clonotypes. CD4 and CD8 repertoire contributions could not be separated without sorting.

The V gene lost 4 bases and the J gene lost 1 base, with 4 bases spanning the gap. Germline V CDR1 and CDR2: LGHNA, YNFKEQ. This CDR3 comprises 12 residues. This TCR derives from a male patient younger than 30 who had an allogeneic stem cell transplant, so the T cells may come from the graft donor. Some clones in this sample may be carry-over from other donors' samples. This material consisted of PBMCs, taken 180 days after allogeneic stem cell transplant. The chain links TRBV4-2 to TRBJ1-1; D unresolved. The CDR3 region has the DNA TGTGCCAGCAGCCTCCGGAACACTGAAGCTTTCTTT. It yields the protein CASSLRNTEAFF.